This is a list of T cell receptor beta chains from one sample in a study of regulatory T cells in long-lasting Graves disease. Using its own MiXCR run on the multiplex PCR reads, TCRdb lists one record per CDR3 protein. The sample carries 500,000 to 700,000 distinct CDR3 sequences, about 30% recorded once. Sequencing used peripheral blood mononuclear cells (PBMCs), obtained when the disease was refractory, from a patient treated with antithyroid drugs. The origin of the receptors is a female donor with Graves disease. The conserved cysteine and the conserved F or W are not part of the CDR3 here. Each record gives: CDR3 protein, V gene, clone size. The size of a clone is reported for some rows only, either as once, few or many, or as a class for expanded clones.

AWSVWGGTEAF | TRBV30 | few
ASSLDGRTHTEAF | TRBV5-1 | few
ASSEAPRSYEQY | TRBV6-1 | NA
ASSLRASGNEQF | TRBV27 | NA
ASSTLLGVTGELF | TRBV13 | NA
ASSYGLGQGNTEAF | TRBV6-5 | many
ASSTGLAGDLGSEQY | TRBV9 | few
ASSPLDISYEQY | TRBV6-1 | NA
ASSVLSGRNTGELF | TRBV5-1 | NA
ASSLADRTSGNTIY | TRBV5-1 | NA
ASLRQGTTEAF | TRBV27 | few
ASRTSGINEQY | TRBV5-1 | NA
ASSSPRDLTYEQY | TRBV7-9 | few
ASTLGDQETQY | TRBV12-3/TRBV12-4 | many
ASSGTRGAF | TRBV28 | many
ASSVGAGGSYEQY | TRBV9 | many
SVGRTGGNTEAF | TRBV29-1 | few
ASSYQGADSPLH | TRBV6-2/TRBV6-3 | NA
ASQGRAEAF | TRBV12-3/TRBV12-4 | many
AWSVRRSTNEKLF | TRBV30 | NA
ASSFGNSGELF | TRBV5-1 | NA
ASSPGASYEQY | TRBV2 | many
ASSPRPLTSGTYEQY | TRBV9 | few
ASSSQRGNYEQY | TRBV19 | NA
ASSYDVGLGNSPLH | TRBV6-2/TRBV6-3 | few
ASSTEPGGYT | TRBV12-3/TRBV12-4 | few
ASSPLGGLEYPQH | TRBV18 | NA
ASSKEGQPQH | TRBV19 | few
ASSPTARGWEKLF | TRBV7-6 | few
SVVYREGAGTEAF | TRBV29-1 | NA
ASRFGQGSNQPQH | TRBV12-3/TRBV12-4 | few
ASSFGGGVGNQPQH | TRBV12-3/TRBV12-4 | many
ASSKGPGQNTEAF | TRBV7-3 | once
ASSFHRDPNQPQH | TRBV6-9 | NA
SATPGGLTKNIQY | TRBV20-1 | few
ASKPGSNQPQH | TRBV6-1 | many
ASSAIPPTEAF | TRBV9 | NA